This TCR beta chain was sequenced in a study of CD8 T cells in ankylosing spondylitis. Study-level findings and limits: Matched ankylosing spondylitis synovial fluid reportedly showed significant enrichment of disease-linked clones. CD8+ cells made up the disease-linked clones, which were relatively rare in peripheral blood. Among TCR beta sequences, a motif of eight highly homologous variants appeared characteristic of ankylosing spondylitis blood.

Looked up from germline, CDR1 is ENHRY and CDR2 is SYGVKD. The CDR3 runs 16 residues. J gave up 7 bases and V 2 bases, and 10 bases lay outside the gene matches. The sample holds many counts of this clonotype. Antigen specificity is unknown. TCRdb processed the 5' RACE reads anew with MiXCR; each CDR3 protein has one entry. The profile shows about 300,000 distinct CDR3 sequences, around a tenth of them singletons. This sequence was found in a female donor with ankylosing spondylitis or in good health (not recorded which). The sequenced material came from blood, either unsorted or a sorted T cell fraction (not recorded which). The V and J genes are TRBV10-3 and TRBJ1-5; 8 bases line up with TRBD1. The DNA of the CDR3 is TGTGCCATCAGTGAGCGTCAGGGGGCGGTTGGGCAGCCCCAGCATTTT. Translation gives CAISERQGAVGQPQHF.